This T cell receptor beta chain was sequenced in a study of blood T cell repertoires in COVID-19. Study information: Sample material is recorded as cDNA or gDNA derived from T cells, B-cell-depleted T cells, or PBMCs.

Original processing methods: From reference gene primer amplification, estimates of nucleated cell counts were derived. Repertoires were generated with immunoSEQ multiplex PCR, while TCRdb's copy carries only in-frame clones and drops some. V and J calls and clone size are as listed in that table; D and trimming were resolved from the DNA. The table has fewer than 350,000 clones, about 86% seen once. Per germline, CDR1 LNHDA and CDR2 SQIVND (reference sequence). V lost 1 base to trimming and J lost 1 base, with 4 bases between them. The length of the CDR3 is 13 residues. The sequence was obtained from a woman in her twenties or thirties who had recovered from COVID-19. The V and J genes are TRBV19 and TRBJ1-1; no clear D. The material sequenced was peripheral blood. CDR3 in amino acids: CASSIARNTEAFF. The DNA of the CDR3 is TGTGCCAGTAGTATAGCTAGGAACACTGAAGCTTTCTTT.